This TCR beta chain is drawn from a study of OX40 agonist ivuxolimab in advanced cancers. On the study more broadly: Two patients with cutaneous melanoma and one with hepatocellular carcinoma, three in total, showed partial responses.

Clones were sequenced by immunoSEQ multiplex PCR, and TCRdb holds only the in-frame ones, with some missing. The repertoire has 60,000 to 75,000 clones, around 85% of them found once; the top ten carry approximately 6.1%. CDR3 length: 14 residues. CDR1 and CDR2 from the germline V gene are MDHEN and SYDVKM. Trimming shortened V by 9 bases and J by 4 bases, and 15 bases separated the two germline ends. The V call is TRBV28, the J call TRBJ1-4; a possible D gene is TRBD1 (5 bases). Material: CD4+ or CD8+ T cells sorted from blood, obtained in a trial of the OX40 agonist ivuxolimab. The TCR was taken from an adult with an advanced solid tumor such as melanoma, head and neck, liver or kidney cancer. CDR3 sequence (DNA): TGTGCCAGTCTATTAACCGGGGGTAATGAAAAACTGTTTTTT. It translates to CASLLTGGNEKLFF.